This T cell receptor beta chain is from a study of regulatory T cells in long-lasting Graves disease (dated by TCRdb to the early 2020s). In terms of the full investigation: Persistent Graves' disease was defined as persistently positive TSH receptor autoantibodies together with antithyroid drug treatment for over 5 years. Patients with persistent Graves' disease were compared with patients with newly diagnosed Graves' disease using TCR sequencing and RNA sequencing of peripheral blood. The study was conducted in China and was registered as a clinical trial. A total of roughly 35 samples underwent TCR sequencing: about 13 from persistent and roughly 20 from newly diagnosed Graves' disease patients. Persistent Graves' disease patients in the clinical cohort had taken antithyroid drugs for about 10.3 years on average. What the research found in general, with its limitations: Only the TCR beta chain was sequenced and analyzed. Preferential use of TRBV28, TRBJ1-2 and TRBJ2-5 was observed in persistent disease, whereas TRBV20-1 and TRBJ2-1 were favored in newly diagnosed disease. Because the primary lesion, thyroid tissue, could not be accessed, the study looked at peripheral blood alone. The small sample size was acknowledged by the authors as a limitation that may reduce accuracy. Persistent Graves' disease patients showed lower TCR Shannon entropy and fewer highly expanded clones than newly diagnosed patients, suggesting clonal expansion. Patients with persistent disease shared more public clonotypes (around 3,000) than newly diagnosed patients did (around 930).

This clonotype was seen repeatedly, ten times or more. Its antigen target is currently unknown. It has no much larger one-base neighbor in the sample; base qualities were not kept. The germline ends are 7 bases apart after V is trimmed by 3 bases and J by 4 bases. The CDR3 contains 12 residues, cysteine and phenylalanine counted. The read is trimmed to its CDR3 DNA, 36 bases read in frame from base 1. Libraries came from multiplex PCR. The run used an Illumina HiSeq 4000. TCR beta libraries were built with iRepertoire HTBI primers and Arm-PCR amplification of CDR3 regions. Before sequencing, the PCR products underwent gel purification. As for the original processing: A total of roughly 58 TRBV and 14 TRBJ segments were identified across samples and were used for gene usage analysis of CDR3 amino acid clonotypes. COPE and FqMerger were used to merge the filtered high-quality paired reads into contigs. Contigs were aligned with BLAST to IMGT TRBV, TRBD and TRBJ reference genes, and CDR3 was defined per IMGT. Clonotypes above 0.1% frequency were classified as highly expanded clones. Shannon entropy served as the measure of repertoire diversity, while the Gini coefficient captured V-J evenness. Clonotypes shared by more than one individual were considered public. TCRdb handled the public reads itself, with Q25 trimming in fastp and clone calling in MiXCR, and kept productive beta chains. Rows with one shared CDR3 protein collapse into an entry with the most common genes and DNA. None of the V and J calls come from the authors' own analysis; TCRdb made them. Present in this sample are a few hundred thousand distinct CDR3 sequences, roughly 20% of which were seen just once. The ten biggest clones cover 28% of the sample.

In light of the paper, this sample's time point label describes: persistent/refractory GD, antithyroid drugs over 5 years with positive TRAb. For both TCR sequencing and RNA sequencing, RNA was extracted from PBMCs in TRIzol. The diagnosis of Graves' disease was made according to American Thyroid Association guidelines. Patients for the study were recruited at an endocrinology department in Xi'an, China. Each patient gave 9 to 10 milliliters of peripheral blood, collected in an EDTA anticoagulant tube. PBMCs were isolated by Ficoll Paque Plus density gradient separation without further T cell sorting. RNA quality was checked with an Agilent 2100 Bioanalyzer and agarose gel, and concentration with a NanoDrop 2000.

The chain is made from TRBV12-3 or TRBV12-4 and TRBJ2-7; no confident D gene assignment can be made. This specimen was peripheral blood mononuclear cells (PBMCs), taken when the disease was refractory, from a patient treated with antithyroid drugs. This TCR was sampled from a woman in her thirties or forties with Graves disease. Donor details come from another sample of the same person, matched by shared clones. CDR3 protein: CASSFDLYEQYF. The DNA is as follows: TGTGCCAGCAGTTTTGACTTGTACGAGCAGTACTTC.